This TCR beta chain comes out of a study of shared clonotypes between healthy human individuals. Study-level points and caveats: Estimated clonotype richness was generally higher in naive than memory subsets. Sharing across four donors was seen in 4.5% to 6.5% of naive CD4 clonotypes.

A note on this clone: Its target is not known.

Researchers divided each subset's genomic DNA evenly across several immunoSEQ plates. The assay was immunoSEQ multiplex PCR, and TCRdb's table has in-frame clones only and misses some. The sample holds more than 550,000 clones; roughly 91% are singletons and the top ten take approximately 35%. Everyone who donated was a Caucasian adult who lived in Nashville, Tennessee. The sample consisted of memory CD8+ T cells from PBMCs. Subset given: CD45RO+ cells pooled with CCR7-negative TemRA cells. The TCR sequence derives from a young man in good health. Some clones in this sample may be carry-over from other donors' samples.

CDR3 region: CASSSGGGSTDTQYF. The DNA of the CDR3 is TGTGCCAGTTCTTCAGGGGGGGGAAGCACAGATACGCAGTATTTT. This chain links TRBV19 with TRBJ2-3; D may match TRBD1 or TRBD2 (7 bases each). Trimming pared 8 bases from V and 0 bases from J, leaving 15 bases between. This CDR3 is built from 15 residues. In germline, CDR1 is LNHDA, CDR2 SQIVND (reference sequence).